The clone carrying this T cell receptor beta chain was seen more than once but under ten times. Its antigen is as yet unknown. These data are taken from a study of response to subunit inactivated influenza vaccine. Points from the study as a whole: It was the authors' suggestion that each seasonal influenza vaccination recruits few new T cells.

TCRdb itself ran the RT-PCR reads through MiXCR, one entry per CDR3 protein. The top ten clones hold less than 15% of a sample with about 520,000 distinct CDR3 sequences, approximately 7.3% of them seen once. With 0 bases clipped from V and 4 bases from J, the junction kept 5 bases outside the gene matches. CDR3 length: 15 residues. Germline-derived CDR1 and CDR2 are SGDLS and YYNGEE. This clonotype was sampled from a man aged 45 to 75 who received an inactivated influenza vaccine. Sequenced material: PBMCs from blood, taken around 2 years after vaccination. This chain connects TRBV9 to TRBJ2-7; 9 positions match TRBD1. In nucleotides, the CDR3 is TGTGCCAGCAGCGTAGAAGGGACAGGGAGGTACGAGCAGTACTTC. Translating gives CASSVEGTGRYEQYF.